One T cell receptor (beta chain) is described in this entry. The antigen is unknown. Relative to the germline gene, one junction end is altered; a read error may explain this. Attachment of unique molecular identifiers was made to individual cDNA molecules. TCRdb analysed the 5' RACE reads with MiXCR anew, one entry per CDR3 protein. The sample carries around 57,000 distinct CDR3 sequences, approximately 13% recorded once. Germline CDR1 reads LGHDT; CDR2 reads YNNKEL (reference sequence). The CDR3 extends over 13 amino acids. The data were taken from a study of early T cells in non-severe SARS-CoV-2 infection. Study overall: The sequenced material was bulk RNA from unsorted whole blood, and its chains were unpaired. General study findings and limits: Private and CD4 specificities were missed by VDJdb matching, skewed to anti-spike CD8.

This sequence was found in an adult who was a healthcare worker with PCR-confirmed SARS-CoV-2 infection or an uninfected control (not recorded which). Input material: whole blood. The chain couples TRBV3-1 to TRBJ1-2; D gene unclear. The CDR3 loop reads CVSSQGSLPSYTF. CDR3 sequence (DNA): TGTGTCAGCAGCCAAGGAAGTCTGCCTAGCTACACCTTC. The full variable domain, completed using reference TRBV3-1 and TRBJ1-2, is DTAVSQTPKYLVTQMGNDKSIKCEQNLGHDTMYWYKQDSKKFLKIMFSYNNKELIINETVPNRFSPKSPDKAHLNLHINSLELGDSAVYFCVSSQGSLPSYTFGSGTRLTVV.